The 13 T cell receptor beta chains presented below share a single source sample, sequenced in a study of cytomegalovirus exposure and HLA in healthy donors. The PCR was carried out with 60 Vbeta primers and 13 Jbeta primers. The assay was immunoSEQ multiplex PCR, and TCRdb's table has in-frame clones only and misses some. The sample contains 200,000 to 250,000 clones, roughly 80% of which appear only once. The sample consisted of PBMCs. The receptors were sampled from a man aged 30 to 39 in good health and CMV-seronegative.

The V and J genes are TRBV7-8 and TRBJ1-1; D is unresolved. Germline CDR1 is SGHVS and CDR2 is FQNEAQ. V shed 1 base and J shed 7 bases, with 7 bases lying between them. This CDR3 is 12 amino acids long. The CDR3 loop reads CASSLGTNEAFF. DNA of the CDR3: TGTGCCAGCAGCTTAGGAACAAATGAAGCTTTCTTT.

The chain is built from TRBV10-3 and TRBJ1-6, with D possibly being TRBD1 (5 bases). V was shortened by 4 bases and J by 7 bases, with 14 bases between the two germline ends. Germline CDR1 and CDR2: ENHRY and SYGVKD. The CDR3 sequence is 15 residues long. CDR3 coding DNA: TGTGCCATCAGTGGGACCGGGACTGTCAATTCACCCCTCCACTTT. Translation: CAISGTGTVNSPLHF.

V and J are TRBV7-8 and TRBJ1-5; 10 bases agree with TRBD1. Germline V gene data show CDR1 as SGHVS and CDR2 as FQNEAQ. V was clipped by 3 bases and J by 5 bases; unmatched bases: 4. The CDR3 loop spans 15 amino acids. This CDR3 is CASSFETGGYQPQHF. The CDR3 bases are TGTGCCAGCAGCTTTGAGACAGGGGGCTATCAGCCCCAGCATTTT.

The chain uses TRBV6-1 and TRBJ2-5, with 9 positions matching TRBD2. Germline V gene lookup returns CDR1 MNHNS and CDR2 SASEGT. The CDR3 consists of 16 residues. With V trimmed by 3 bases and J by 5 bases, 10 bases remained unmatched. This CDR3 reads CASSDEAGGPKETQYF. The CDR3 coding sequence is TGTGCCAGCAGTGATGAAGCGGGGGGACCAAAGGAGACCCAGTACTTC.

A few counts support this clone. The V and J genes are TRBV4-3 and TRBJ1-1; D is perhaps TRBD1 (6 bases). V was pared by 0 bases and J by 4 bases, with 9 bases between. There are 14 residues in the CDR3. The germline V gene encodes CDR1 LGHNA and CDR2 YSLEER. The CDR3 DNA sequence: TGCGCCAGCAGCCAAGAGGCCAGGGGCACTGAAGCTTTCTTT. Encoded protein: CASSQEARGTEAFF.

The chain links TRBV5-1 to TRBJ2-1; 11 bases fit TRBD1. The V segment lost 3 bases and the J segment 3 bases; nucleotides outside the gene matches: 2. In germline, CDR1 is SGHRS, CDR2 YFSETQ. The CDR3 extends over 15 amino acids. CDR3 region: CASSSDRGLYNEQFF. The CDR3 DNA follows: TGCGCCAGCAGCTCGGACAGGGGGCTCTACAATGAGCAGTTCTTC. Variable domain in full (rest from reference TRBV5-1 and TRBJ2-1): KAGVTQTPRYLIKTRGQQVTLSCSPISGHRSVSWYQQTPGQGLQFLFEYFSETQRNKGNFPGRFSGRQFSNSRSEMNVSTLELGDSALYLCASSSDRGLYNEQFFGPGTRLTVL.

Here the CDR3 DNA reads TGTGCCAGCAGTTTAAATGTGGGGGGACTAGACTCCTACAATGAGCAGTTCTTC. Translating it yields CASSLNVGGLDSYNEQFF. The chain couples TRBV28 to TRBJ2-1, with 8 bases identical to TRBD2. This CDR3 has 18 residues. The V gene end was trimmed by 2 bases and the J gene end by 0 bases; junction bases not matched to a gene: 9. CDR1 is MDHEN, CDR2 SYDVKM, per germline.

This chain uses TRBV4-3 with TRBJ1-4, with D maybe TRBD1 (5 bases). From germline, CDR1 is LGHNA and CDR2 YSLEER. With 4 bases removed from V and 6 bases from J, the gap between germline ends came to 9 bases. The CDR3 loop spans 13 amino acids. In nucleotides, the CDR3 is TGCGCCAGCAGCCGACAGTTTGATGAAAAACTGTTTTTT. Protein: CASSRQFDEKLFF.

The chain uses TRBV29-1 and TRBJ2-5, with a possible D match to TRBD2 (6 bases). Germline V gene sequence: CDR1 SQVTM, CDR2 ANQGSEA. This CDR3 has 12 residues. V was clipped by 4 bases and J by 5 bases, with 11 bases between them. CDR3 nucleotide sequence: TGCAGCGTTGGCCGGGCGGGGGAGACCCAGTACTTC. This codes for CSVGRAGETQYF.

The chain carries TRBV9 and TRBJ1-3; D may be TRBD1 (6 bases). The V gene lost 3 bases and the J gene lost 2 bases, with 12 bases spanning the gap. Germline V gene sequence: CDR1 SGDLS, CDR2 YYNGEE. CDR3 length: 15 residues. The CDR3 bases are TGTGCCAGCAGCGAAGGGACATTTGCTGGAAACACCATATATTTT. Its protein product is CASSEGTFAGNTIYF.

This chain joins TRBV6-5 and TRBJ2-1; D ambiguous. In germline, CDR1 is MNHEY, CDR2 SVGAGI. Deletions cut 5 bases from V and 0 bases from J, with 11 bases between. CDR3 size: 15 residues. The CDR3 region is CASSRSWASYNEQFF. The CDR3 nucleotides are TGTGCCAGCAGTCGTTCCTGGGCCTCCTACAATGAGCAGTTCTTC.

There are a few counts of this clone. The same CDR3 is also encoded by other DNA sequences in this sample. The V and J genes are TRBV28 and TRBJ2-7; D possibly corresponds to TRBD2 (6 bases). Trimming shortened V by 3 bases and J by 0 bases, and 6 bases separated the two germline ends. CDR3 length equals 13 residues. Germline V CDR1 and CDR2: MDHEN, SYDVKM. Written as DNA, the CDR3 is TGTGCCAGCAGTTTGGGGGGCTCCTACGAGCAGTACTTC. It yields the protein CASSLGGSYEQYF.

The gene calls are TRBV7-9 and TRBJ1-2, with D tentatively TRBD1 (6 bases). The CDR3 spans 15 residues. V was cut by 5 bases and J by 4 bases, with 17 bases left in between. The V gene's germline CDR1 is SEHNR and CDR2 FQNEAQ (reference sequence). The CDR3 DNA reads TGTGCCAGCAGCCTAGAGGCAGGGGCGGGCTATGGCTACACCTTC. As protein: CASSLEAGAGYGYTF.